This T cell receptor beta chain was sequenced for a study of blood T cell repertoires in COVID-19. Study background: From T cells, B-cell-depleted T cells, or PBMCs came the material, which was cDNA or gDNA.

Only in-frame clones appear in the TCRdb table, and some are missing; sequencing was by immunoSEQ multiplex PCR. The profile shows roughly 260,000 clones, about nine tenths of them singletons. The CDR3 loop spans 15 amino acids. Losses at the gene ends were 6 bases for V and 0 bases for J; bases not matched to a gene: 4. CDR1 is MGHRA, CDR2 YSYEKL, per germline. The specimen sequenced was peripheral blood. The source of this sequence is a man between 60 and 70 years old who had recovered from COVID-19. The chain has TRBV4-1 and TRBJ2-3, with 9 positions matching TRBD1. CDR3 amino acids: CASSRTGASTDTQYF. The CDR3 DNA follows: TGCGCCAGCAGTCGGACAGGGGCGAGCACAGATACGCAGTATTTT.